This TCR beta chain is from a study of blood T cell repertoires in COVID-19. Turning to the study itself: PBMCs, B-cell-depleted T cells, or T cells provided the cDNA or gDNA that made up the material.

Sequenced by immunoSEQ multiplex PCR; TCRdb stores in-frame clones only, minus some. Of about 220,000 clones listed, about 80% are singletons. Trimming removed 0 bases from V and 1 base from J, with 13 bases in between. Germline CDR1 reads SGHNT; CDR2 reads YYREEE (reference sequence). CDR3 length: 16 amino acids. The sequence was obtained from a woman aged 25 to 39 who had recovered from COVID-19. The J gene is TRBJ1-2, the V gene TRBV5-4; tentatively, D is TRBD1 (5 bases). The sample comprised peripheral blood. Written as DNA, the CDR3 is TGTGCCAGCAGCTTGGAATATGGACACTTTAACTATGGCTACACCTTC. Residues: CASSLEYGHFNYGYTF.